This T cell receptor beta chain was profiled in a study of blood T cell repertoires in COVID-19. Germline CDR1 and CDR2: SGHAT and FQDESV (reference sequence). The CDR3 has 14 amino acids. V gave up 3 bases and J gave up 6 bases; unmatched junction bases: 4. A single count supports this clone. Sequencing was performed with immunoSEQ multiplex PCR; in TCRdb, only in-frame clones are kept and a portion is missing. The sample carries a few hundred thousand clones, 75% to 90% recorded once. The V call is TRBV11-1, the J call TRBJ2-3; TRBD2 aligns across 9 bases. This receptor was identified in a woman in her thirties or forties who had recovered from COVID-19. Sequencing used peripheral blood. CDR3 amino acids: CASSFQRGVDTQYF. DNA of the CDR3: TGTGCCAGCAGCTTTCAGCGGGGGGTGGATACGCAGTATTTT.